A single sample gave rise to the 13 T cell receptor beta chains below, sequenced in a study of vaccination effects on CD4 cells after COVID-19. Cultured cells yielded isolated CD4+ T cells after 10 days. The antigens these receptors bind are not known. The assay was immunoSEQ multiplex PCR, and TCRdb's table has in-frame clones only and misses some. The sample has tens of thousands of clones; roughly 60% are singletons. The sequences come from CD4+ T cells from PBMCs cultured without peptide, collected before COVID-19 vaccination. Receptors were obtained from a human donor who received a COVID-19 vaccine.

This clone appeared a few times. The gene calls are TRBV9 and TRBJ1-3; the D gene is possibly TRBD1 (5 bases). Germline loops: CDR1 SGDLS, CDR2 YYNGEE. V was shortened by 0 bases and J by 2 bases, with 9 bases between the two germline ends. This CDR3 contains 15 residues. DNA of the CDR3: TGTGCCAGCAGCGTAGACGAGACAGCTGGAAACACCATATATTTT. Its protein product is CASSVDETAGNTIYF.

This clone turned up a few times. The chain links TRBV19 to TRBJ2-1; 7 bases agree with TRBD1. J gave up 1 base and V 7 bases, and 13 bases lay outside the gene matches. CDR3 length equals 17 residues. The V gene's germline CDR1 is LNHDA and CDR2 SQIVND (reference sequence). The CDR3 here is CASTIGEYRGSYNEQFF. Written as DNA, the CDR3 is TGTGCCAGTACCATTGGAGAATACAGGGGTTCCTACAATGAGCAGTTCTTC. Full variable domain (outside the CDR3, taken from reference TRBV19 and TRBJ2-1): DGGITQSPKYLFRKEGQNVTLSCEQNLNHDAMYWYRQDPGQGLRLIYYSQIVNDFQKGDIAEGYSVSREKKESFPLTVTSAQKNPTAFYLCASTIGEYRGSYNEQFFGPGTRLTVL.

This clone has only a few counts. This chain uses TRBV7-8 with TRBJ1-4, with D hard to call. The CDR3 runs 16 residues. The germline gives CDR1 SGHVS, CDR2 FQNEAQ. The V end was cut by 3 bases, the J end by 5 bases, with 16 bases between. The CDR3 DNA sequence: TGTGCCAGCAGCTTCTCCTTACGGAACACCAATGAAAAACTGTTTTTT. Translation: CASSFSLRNTNEKLFF. The whole variable domain, remainder taken from reference TRBV7-8 and TRBJ1-4, is GAGVSQSPRYKVAKRGQDVALRCDPISGHVSLFWYQQALGQGPEFLTYFQNEAQLDKSGLPSDRFFAERPEGSVSTLKIQRTQQEDSAVYLCASSFSLRNTNEKLFFGSGTQLSVL.

The sample holds a few counts of this clone. V is TRBV7-9 and J is TRBJ1-1, with D maybe TRBD1 (5 bases). The V gene's germline CDR1 is SEHNR and CDR2 FQNEAQ (reference sequence). The CDR3 is 14 residues long. Trimming took 3 bases from V and 4 from J, leaving 12 bases between them. In nucleotides, the CDR3 is TGTGCCAGCAGCTTGGGGATGAGGGGCACTGAAGCTTTCTTT. Its translation: CASSLGMRGTEAFF. The full variable domain, its missing parts supplied by reference TRBV7-9 and TRBJ1-1, is DTGVSQNPRHKITKRGQNVTFRCDPISEHNRLYWYRQTLGQGPEFLTYFQNEAQLEKSRLLSDRFSAERPKGSFSTLEIQRTEQGDSAMYLCASSLGMRGTEAFFGQGTRLTVV.

This sequence joins TRBV5-1 and TRBJ1-4; the match to TRBD1 covers 7 bases. Germline CDR1 SGHRS, CDR2 YFSETQ. There are 13 residues in the CDR3. Germline trimming cut 4 bases from V and 7 bases from J; bases unmatched to any gene: 4. As DNA, the CDR3 is TGCGCCAGCAGCGGATACAGGGGTGAAAAACTGTTTTTT. Its protein is CASSGYRGEKLFF.

The CDR3 DNA reads TGCGCCAGCAGCTTGAGTGAGAACACTGAAGCTTTCTTT. Translation gives CASSLSENTEAFF. The chain carries TRBV5-1 and TRBJ1-1; D gene ambiguous. Germline values: CDR1 SGHRS, CDR2 YFSETQ. V was pared by 1 base and J by 1 base, with 5 bases between. CDR3 length equals 13 residues.

The V gene is TRBV2, the J gene TRBJ1-6, with D perhaps TRBD1 (6 bases). The CDR3 spans 13 residues. V was trimmed by 8 bases and J by 11 bases, leaving 16 bases between them. Germline loops: CDR1 SNHLY, CDR2 FYNNEI. This CDR3 is CASGTGDTTPLHF. Written as DNA, the CDR3 is TGTGCCAGCGGAACTGGGGACACTACACCCCTCCACTTT. The whole variable domain, remainder taken from reference TRBV2 and TRBJ1-6, is EPEVTQTPSHQVTQMGQEVILRCVPISNHLYFYWYRQILGQKVEFLVSFYNNEISEKSEIFDDQFSVERPDGSNFTLKIRSTKLEDSAMYFCASGTGDTTPLHFGNGTRLTVT.

The chain has TRBV12-3 or TRBV12-4 and TRBJ1-2, with unresolved D. V was pared by 5 bases and J by 6 bases, with 13 bases between. The CDR3 length is 13 residues. The CDR3: CASSLRPGDGYTF. CDR3 nucleotide sequence: TGTGCCAGCAGTCTAAGACCCGGGGATGGCTACACCTTC.

CDR3: CAGRGGGELFF. Written as DNA, the CDR3 is TGTGCCGGGCGGGGAGGCGGGGAGCTGTTTTTT. The genes are TRBV6-6 and TRBJ2-2, with D perhaps TRBD2 (6 bases). CDR1 is MNHNY and CDR2 is SVGAGI in the germline V gene (reference sequence). V gave up 11 bases and J gave up 7 bases, with 11 bases separating them. This CDR3 has 11 residues.

CDR3 bases: TGCAGCGTTAAAACCGGGACGGGCTCTGGGGCCAACGTCCTGACTTTC. Amino acids: CSVKTGTGSGANVLTF. The chain combines TRBV29-1 with TRBJ2-6, with D perhaps given as TRBD1 or TRBD2 (5 bases each). Germline loops: CDR1 SQVTM, CDR2 ANQGSEA. The CDR3 runs to 16 residues. V gave up 5 bases and J gave up 0 bases, with 14 bases separating them.

The chain is built from TRBV9 and TRBJ2-1, with 7 bases lining up with TRBD2. Germline V gene data show CDR1 as SGDLS and CDR2 as YYNGEE. CDR3 length: 14 residues. After removal of 1 base from V and 9 bases from J, the junction contained 7 bases not matched to a gene. The CDR3: CASSVTSVDGEQFF. The CDR3 nucleotides read TGTGCCAGCAGCGTAACTAGCGTGGATGGTGAGCAGTTCTTC. Complete variable domain (other parts from reference TRBV9 and TRBJ2-1): DSGVTQTPKHLITATGQRVTLRCSPRSGDLSVYWYQQSLDQGLQFLIQYYNGEERAKGNILERFSAQQFPDLHSELNLSSLELGDSALYFCASSVTSVDGEQFFGPGTRLTVL.

This chain links TRBV5-1 with TRBJ1-1; 8 positions match TRBD1. CDR3 length: 17 amino acids. Looked up from germline, CDR1 is SGHRS and CDR2 is YFSETQ. The junction had 12 bases not matched to a gene; V was cut back by 5 bases and J by 0 bases. In nucleotides, the CDR3 is TGCGCCAGCAGACTACAGGGGGGGGGCCTCATGAACACTGAAGCTTTCTTT. It translates to CASRLQGGGLMNTEAFF.

CDR3 protein: CATSEQTSGAYNEQFF. DNA of the CDR3: TGTGCCACCAGTGAGCAGACTAGCGGGGCTTACAATGAGCAGTTCTTC. The chain uses TRBV24-1 and TRBJ2-1; 11 bases fit TRBD2. The CDR3 length is 16 residues. The junction had 5 bases not matched to a gene; V was cut back by 4 bases and J by 4 bases. Germline CDR1 and CDR2: KGHDR and SFDVKD.